Listed here are 31 T cell receptor beta chains from one sample, sequenced in a study of cytomegalovirus exposure and HLA in healthy donors. Profiling relied on immunoSEQ multiplex PCR, and the TCRdb table lists in-frame clones only, not all of them. The table records about 180,000 clones, 85% of them present only once. The sequenced sample consisted of PBMCs. The receptors were gathered from a man younger than 35 in good health and CMV-seropositive.

The chain links TRBV19 to TRBJ1-1; TRBD1 matches at 8 bases. The CDR3 length is 14 residues. The trim removed 5 bases at V and 1 base at J, leaving 3 bases unmatched. Per the germline V gene, CDR1 is LNHDA and CDR2 is SQIVND (reference sequence). CDR3 DNA: TGTGCCAGTAGTGCACAGGGGGGGAACACTGAAGCTTTCTTT. The encoded protein is CASSAQGGNTEAFF.

The chain employs TRBV28 and TRBJ1-1; 7 bases line up with TRBD1. The junction had 6 bases not matched to a gene; V was cut back by 5 bases and J by 3 bases. CDR1 and CDR2 from the germline V gene are MDHEN and SYDVKM. The CDR3 is made up of 14 amino acids. The CDR3 DNA follows: TGTGCCAGCAGTCTCCTGGACAGGTACACTGAAGCTTTCTTT. As protein: CASSLLDRYTEAFF.

This chain joins TRBV10-1 and TRBJ2-1; 7 nucleotides align to TRBD2. The CDR3 is 16 residues long. CDR1 WNHNN and CDR2 SYGVQD come from the germline V gene (reference sequence). J gave up 3 bases and V 0 bases, and 5 bases lay outside the gene matches. DNA for the CDR3: TGCGCCAGCAGTGAGTCGAGCCAGCGGGGCTACAATGAGCAGTTCTTC. Translated, it gives CASSESSQRGYNEQFF.

This clone occurred once. V and J are TRBV28 and TRBJ1-2; TRBD1 might be the D (6 bases). V lost 3 bases to trimming and J lost 6 bases, with 11 bases between them. The length of the CDR3 is 13 residues. Germline values: CDR1 MDHEN, CDR2 SYDVKM. The CDR3 sequence: CASSFRPGDGYTF. The CDR3 nucleotides read TGTGCCAGCAGTTTTCGTCCAGGGGATGGCTACACCTTC.

V and J are TRBV2 and TRBJ1-2; 12 bases are a match to TRBD1. The CDR3 covers 17 residues. J lost 4 bases, V lost 7 bases, and 13 bases had no gene match. In germline, CDR1 is SNHLY, CDR2 FYNNEI. Written as DNA, the CDR3 is TGTGCCAGCAACGGGGACAGGGGGCATGGCCCTACCTATGGCTACACCTTC. Residues: CASNGDRGHGPTYGYTF. Full variable domain (missing parts from reference TRBV2 and TRBJ1-2): EPEVTQTPSHQVTQMGQEVILRCVPISNHLYFYWYRQILGQKVEFLVSFYNNEISEKSEIFDDQFSVERPDGSNFTLKIRSTKLEDSAMYFCASNGDRGHGPTYGYTFGSGTRLTVV.

This clone has a single count. The chain's CDR3 is CACEGQISYEQYF. CDR3 in DNA: TGTGCCTGCGAGGGACAAATTTCGTACGAGCAGTACTTC. This chain links TRBV30 with TRBJ2-7; weak D call: TRBD1 (6 bases). V lost 6 bases and J 4 bases, leaving 16 bases between the germline ends. This CDR3 region has 13 residues. Germline V gives CDR1 GTSNPN, CDR2 SVGIG (reference sequence).

This clone is a singleton in its sample. The chain is built from TRBV9 and TRBJ2-2; TRBD2 might be the D (6 bases). V was pared by 2 bases and J by 2 bases, with 16 bases between. The CDR3 extends over 17 amino acids. Germline assignment: CDR1 SGDLS and CDR2 YYNGEE. The CDR3 coding sequence is TGTGCCAGCAGCGTCCACATGCGGGGCCCTAACACCGGGGAGCTGTTTTTT. It specifies CASSVHMRGPNTGELFF.

The chain uses TRBV27 and TRBJ2-7; the match to TRBD2 covers 10 bases. This CDR3 is 15 amino acids long. Unmatched junction bases numbered 10, after V lost 5 bases and J lost 6 bases. CDR1 MNHEY and CDR2 SMNVEV come from the germline V gene (reference sequence). CDR3 coding DNA: TGTGCCAGCAGTGCCAGCGGGAGGGCCAGGCGCGAGCAGTACTTC. Protein sequence: CASSASGRARREQYF.

The chain is built from TRBV7-9 and TRBJ2-7; D possibly corresponds to TRBD1 (6 bases). The CDR3 loop spans 13 amino acids. Germline CDR1 reads SEHNR; CDR2 reads FQNEAQ (reference sequence). V was shortened by 8 bases and J by 3 bases, with 14 bases between the two germline ends. Here the CDR3 reads CASRGQLSYEQYF. The CDR3 region has the DNA TGTGCCAGCCGCGGACAGTTAAGCTACGAGCAGTACTTC.

The rearrangement joins TRBV27 to TRBJ2-3; TRBD2 matches at 7 bases. Germline V gives CDR1 MNHEY, CDR2 SMNVEV (reference sequence). Trimming removed 5 bases from V and 0 bases from J; junction bases left unmatched: 14. This CDR3 is built from 18 residues. The CDR3 loop is CASSHAVSGVTSTDTQYF. In nucleotides, the CDR3 is TGTGCCAGCAGTCATGCCGTCAGCGGGGTTACTAGCACAGATACGCAGTATTTT.

The V call is TRBV18, the J call TRBJ2-2, with TRBD2 as a possible D gene (5 bases). Germline V gene sequence: CDR1 KGHSH, CDR2 LQKENI. This CDR3 region has 16 residues. Deletions cut 2 bases from V and 0 bases from J, with 10 bases between. The CDR3 nucleotides are TGTGCCAGCTCACCAACCGGAGGCTCGAACACCGGGGAGCTGTTTTTT. As protein: CASSPTGGSNTGELFF.

The genes are TRBV7-2 and TRBJ2-7; D remains ambiguous. Trimming left V 1 base short and J 7 bases short, with 11 bases between. CDR3 length: 13 residues. Germline lookup yields CDR1 SGHTA and CDR2 FQGNSA. The CDR3 sequence is CASSLESRLEQYF. Written as DNA, the CDR3 is TGTGCCAGCAGCTTAGAATCCCGGTTAGAGCAGTACTTC.

The V and J genes are TRBV27 and TRBJ2-5; the match to TRBD2 covers 9 bases. The CDR3 extends over 15 amino acids. Germline assignment: CDR1 MNHEY and CDR2 SMNVEV (reference sequence). V was clipped by 4 bases and J by 2 bases; unmatched bases: 5. DNA for the CDR3: TGTGCCAGCAGTTCCCTAGCGGGGATACAAGAGACCCAGTACTTC. Protein: CASSSLAGIQETQYF.

The CDR3 region is CASSSGGVNEKLFF. CDR3 DNA: TGTGCCAGCAGCTCGGGGGGGGTTAATGAAAAACTGTTTTTT. The chain carries TRBV5-4 and TRBJ1-4, with a weak D call TRBD1 (5 bases). The CDR3 consists of 14 residues. V lost 3 bases and J 4 bases, leaving 10 bases between the germline ends. The germline V gene has CDR1 SGHNT and CDR2 YYREEE (reference sequence).

The chain links TRBV5-1 to TRBJ2-5, with 10 bases identical to TRBD2. V was clipped by 2 bases and J by 7 bases; unmatched bases: 11. The CDR3 runs to 16 residues. Germline CDR1 and CDR2: SGHRS and YFSETQ. The CDR3 region has the DNA TGCGCCAGCAGCTTCCAGCGGGGGGGCCGAGGATCGACCCAGTACTTC. Translating it yields CASSFQRGGRGSTQYF.

This clone was recorded only once. CDR3 loop: CASSPGSTQPQHF. Written as DNA, the CDR3 is TGTGCCAGCTCACCGGGGAGCACCCAGCCCCAGCATTTT. The rearrangement links TRBV18 to TRBJ1-5; no definite D call. V lost 3 bases and J lost 7, with 10 bases in between. Germline CDR1 and CDR2: KGHSH and LQKENI. This CDR3 is built from 13 residues.

The chain links TRBV7-9 to TRBJ1-2; 8 nucleotides agree with TRBD1. Germline V gives CDR1 SEHNR, CDR2 FQNEAQ (reference sequence). There are 15 residues in the CDR3. J was trimmed by 4 bases and V by 4 bases; bases with no gene match: 8. CDR3 sequence (DNA): TGTGCCAGCAGCTCGTCCCGGGACAGGTCCTATGGCTACACCTTC. This sequence encodes CASSSSRDRSYGYTF.

This clone was observed a few times. The rearrangement joins TRBV30 to TRBJ1-5, with 8 bases that match TRBD1. The V segment lost 2 bases and the J segment 3 bases; nucleotides outside the gene matches: 6. This CDR3 region has 15 residues. From germline, CDR1 is GTSNPN and CDR2 SVGIG (reference sequence). As DNA, the CDR3 is TGTGCCTGGAGTATAACAGGGGGGAACAATCAGCCCCAGCATTTT. Residues: CAWSITGGNNQPQHF.

The chain recombines TRBV7-9 with TRBJ1-2, with D possibly matching TRBD1 (6 bases). Germline V gene sequence: CDR1 SEHNR, CDR2 FQNEAQ (reference sequence). Trimming left V 5 bases short and J 6 bases short, with 13 bases between. The length of the CDR3 is 13 residues. The CDR3 is CASSGGQTNGYTF. CDR3 DNA: TGTGCCAGCAGCGGCGGACAGACCAATGGCTACACCTTC.

The chain uses TRBV19 and TRBJ2-1; 8 bases are a match to TRBD2. The CDR3 has 14 amino acids. V gave up 6 bases and J gave up 9 bases; unmatched junction bases: 10. The V gene's germline CDR1 is LNHDA and CDR2 SQIVND (reference sequence). CDR3 region: CASSPGLVLGEQFF. The CDR3, as DNA: TGTGCCAGTAGCCCGGGACTAGTTCTGGGTGAGCAGTTCTTC. Using reference TRBV19 and TRBJ2-1 for the parts outside the CDR3, the full variable domain is DGGITQSPKYLFRKEGQNVTLSCEQNLNHDAMYWYRQDPGQGLRLIYYSQIVNDFQKGDIAEGYSVSREKKESFPLTVTSAQKNPTAFYLCASSPGLVLGEQFFGPGTRLTVL.

This chain connects TRBV5-1 to TRBJ1-1, with D perhaps TRBD1 (6 bases). V lost 7 bases and J lost 4, with 11 bases in between. Per the germline V gene, CDR1 is SGHRS and CDR2 is YFSETQ. The CDR3 is 12 amino acids. In DNA form, the CDR3 reads TGCGCCAGCCGGGGGGCTGGCACTGAAGCTTTCTTT. It translates to CASRGAGTEAFF.

The J gene is TRBJ2-2, the V gene TRBV2, with D possibly being TRBD1 (5 bases). The V gene lost 0 bases and the J gene lost 7 bases, with 18 bases spanning the gap. The CDR3 covers 17 residues. CDR1 and CDR2 (germline): SNHLY, FYNNEI. The CDR3 DNA sequence: TGTGCCAGCAGTGAAGCGCTTCTTTCCGCACAGGTCGGGGAGCTGTTTTTT. Protein sequence: CASSEALLSAQVGELFF.

This clone was observed a single time. This rearrangement joins TRBV28 to TRBJ2-7; the D is unclear. Germline CDR1 MDHEN, CDR2 SYDVKM. The CDR3 is 13 amino acids. The germline V and J ends were trimmed by 2 bases and 0 bases, with 5 bases remaining between them. The CDR3 DNA reads TGTGCCAGCAGTTTAAGCGTCTCCTACGAGCAGTACTTC. This translates into CASSLSVSYEQYF.

The chain combines TRBV5-6 with TRBJ2-1; D is unresolved. CDR1 is SGHDT and CDR2 is YYEEEE in the germline V gene. V lost 0 bases and J lost 7, with 17 bases in between. This CDR3 is built from 16 residues. The CDR3 sequence is CASSLEAGPLGNEQFF. For the CDR3, the DNA is TGTGCCAGCAGCTTGGAGGCAGGCCCGTTAGGAAATGAGCAGTTCTTC.

The V and J genes are TRBV2 and TRBJ2-7; TRBD1 might be the D (6 bases). The CDR3 extends over 15 amino acids. The V and J ends lost 4 bases and 1 base respectively, with 14 bases between them. Germline V gene data show CDR1 as SNHLY and CDR2 as FYNNEI. The CDR3 DNA is TGTGCCAGCAGTGTGGTCAGGGGCTTTTCCTACGAGCAGTACTTC. Protein: CASSVVRGFSYEQYF.

This chain joins TRBV4-1 and TRBJ2-1, with D hard to call. V was clipped by 0 bases and J by 7 bases, with 16 bases between them. The germline CDR1 and CDR2 sequences are MGHRA and YSYEKL. CDR3 size: 16 residues. CDR3 amino acids: CASSQDILRAWNEQFF. The CDR3 DNA is TGCGCCAGCAGCCAAGATATCCTACGAGCGTGGAATGAGCAGTTCTTC.

The chain uses TRBV10-2 and TRBJ2-3; perhaps TRBD1 as D (6 bases). Germline-derived CDR1 and CDR2 are WSHSY and SAAADI. With 5 bases removed from V and 2 bases from J, the gap between germline ends came to 29 bases. CDR3 size: 20 residues. CDR3 DNA sequence: TGCGCCAGCAGTTCAAATTCTAACAGGGTTGTTGGCACACACACAGATACGCAGTATTTT. Its protein is CASSSNSNRVVGTHTDTQYF.

Details on this clone: One end of the junction fails to match germline, which may point to a read error. The J gene is TRBJ1-2, the V gene TRBV7-2, with unresolved D. The length of the CDR3 is 9 residues. From germline, CDR1 is SGHTA and CDR2 FQGNSA. CDR3 sequence (DNA): TGTGCCAGCAGTACTGTTTGGTCCTTC. Its translation is CASSTVWSF.

J is TRBJ2-1 and V is TRBV11-2, with TRBD2 identical over 15 bases. Germline CDR1 SGHAT, CDR2 FQNNGV. This CDR3 has 18 residues. J lost 12 bases, V lost 1 base, and 13 bases had no gene match. The DNA for the CDR3 is TGTGCCAGCAGCTTAGCTGGGTCCGGGACTAGCGGGAGGTATGTGCAGTTCTTC. The encoded protein is CASSLAGSGTSGRYVQFF.

Only a few counts were recorded for this clone. The chain recombines TRBV6-1 with TRBJ1-3; no definite D call. The germline V gene has CDR1 MNHNS and CDR2 SASEGT. The CDR3 totals 15 residues. Trimming took off 5 bases at V and 1 base at J, with 12 bases between the two ends. CDR3 bases: TGTGCCAGCAGTCAGGACGGAGGGTCTGGAAACACCATATATTTT. Protein: CASSQDGGSGNTIYF.

The chain couples TRBV11-2 to TRBJ2-1; D gene ambiguous. This CDR3 spans 14 amino acids. The germline CDR1 and CDR2 sequences are SGHAT and FQNNGV. Trimming cost V 2 bases and J 3 bases, with 8 bases left between them. The CDR3 DNA follows: TGTGCCAGCAGCTTATACACCCGCTACAATGAGCAGTTCTTC. This encodes CASSLYTRYNEQFF.